Shown below are 12 T cell receptor beta chains from a single sample sequenced in a study of shared clonotypes between healthy human individuals. CD8 cells regarded as naive lacked CD45RO, were positively chosen for CCR7, and omitted terminally differentiated effector memory CD45RA+ cells. Measured with immunoSEQ multiplex PCR; TCRdb has only the in-frame clones, and not every one. The data show approximately 1.9 million clones, approximately 92% seen once. The sequencing input was naive CD8+ T cells from PBMCs. The receptors here all came from a man younger than 35 in good health. Some clones in this sample may be carry-over from other donors' samples.

The genes are TRBV5-4 and TRBJ2-2, with TRBD1 matching 8 bases. Looked up from germline, CDR1 is SGHNT and CDR2 is YYREEE (reference sequence). V was pared by 3 bases and J by 4 bases, with 5 bases of the junction left unmatched. The CDR3 contains 15 residues. DNA for the CDR3: TGTGCCAGCAGCTCGACAGGGGAAGGCACCGGGGAGCTGTTTTTT. Translation: CASSSTGEGTGELFF.

The CDR3 reads CASRDRQGANYGYTF. The CDR3 DNA is TGCGCCAGCAGAGACCGACAGGGAGCCAACTATGGCTACACCTTC. The J gene is TRBJ1-2, the V gene TRBV5-1, with 7 nucleotides matching TRBD1. J lost 2 bases, V lost 5 bases, and 9 bases had no gene match. Germline CDR1 SGHRS, CDR2 YFSETQ. The CDR3 has 15 residues.

This chain joins TRBV7-8 and TRBJ2-7; D possibly corresponds to TRBD2 (6 bases). This CDR3 has 16 amino acids. The germline V gene has CDR1 SGHVS and CDR2 FQNEAQ. The V and J ends lost 6 bases and 3 bases respectively, with 21 bases between them. CDR3 DNA: TGTGCCAGCAGTCATTCCGGGACTCAAGGAGGCTACGAGCAGTACTTC. This encodes CASSHSGTQGGYEQYF. The complete variable domain, with remaining parts taken from reference TRBV7-8 and TRBJ2-7, reads GAGVSQSPRYKVAKRGQDVALRCDPISGHVSLFWYQQALGQGPEFLTYFQNEAQLDKSGLPSDRFFAERPEGSVSTLKIQRTQQEDSAVYLCASSHSGTQGGYEQYFGPGTRLTVT.

Regarding this clone: Compared with germline, one end of the junction differs, possibly owing to a read error. The genes are TRBV7-7 and TRBJ2-7; possible D gene TRBD2, 7 bases. CDR3 length: 15 residues. Germline loops: CDR1 SSHAT, CDR2 FNYEAQ (reference sequence). The CDR3 is CASSLARGADYEQYF. CDR3 coding DNA: TGTGCCAGCAGCCTAGCCCGGGGGGCCGACTACGAGCAGTACTTC.

This chain uses TRBV5-4 with TRBJ1-2, with a possible D match to TRBD1 (6 bases). Germline values: CDR1 SGHNT, CDR2 YYREEE (reference sequence). The CDR3 sequence is 15 residues long. Trimming pared 3 bases from V and 3 bases from J, leaving 15 bases between. CDR3 sequence (DNA): TGTGCCAGCAGCTACGGAGGGACACCTCACTATGGCTACACCTTC. Amino acids: CASSYGGTPHYGYTF.

The rearrangement joins TRBV15 to TRBJ2-3; TRBD1 might be the D (7 bases). Trimming cost V 3 bases and J 2 bases, with 15 bases left between them. CDR1 is LNHNV and CDR2 is YYDKDF in the germline V gene (reference sequence). The CDR3 spans 16 residues. The CDR3 loop is CATSSDPGGPTDTQYF. The CDR3 bases are TGTGCCACCAGCAGTGACCCAGGGGGGCCCACAGATACGCAGTATTTT. Filled out from reference TRBV15 and TRBJ2-3, the complete variable domain reads DAMVIQNPRYQVTQFGKPVTLSCSQTLNHNVMYWYQQKSSQAPKLLFHYYDKDFNNEADTPDNFQSRRPNTSFCFLDIRSPGLGDTAMYLCATSSDPGGPTDTQYFGPGTRLTVL.

This clone is a singleton in its sample. The chain combines TRBV11-2 with TRBJ2-5; no reliable D call. CDR1 and CDR2 from the germline V gene are SGHAT and FQNNGV. The length of the CDR3 is 18 residues. V was shortened by 3 bases and J by 0 bases, with 20 bases between the two germline ends. CDR3 loop: CASSLRDRLLMYQETQYF. In nucleotides, the CDR3 is TGTGCCAGCAGCTTGAGAGATCGGTTACTGATGTACCAAGAGACCCAGTACTTC.

This clone was observed a few times. V gene TRBV10-2 combines with J gene TRBJ1-2, with a tentative D call TRBD1 (6 bases). Germline V gives CDR1 WSHSY, CDR2 SAAADI. V was pared by 9 bases and J by 3 bases, with 14 bases between. This CDR3 spans 13 amino acids. The CDR3 nucleotides are TGCGCCAGTACGGACAGTCCCGACTATGGCTACACCTTC. Its translation: CASTDSPDYGYTF.

V and J are TRBV29-1 and TRBJ2-2; a possible D gene is TRBD1 (6 bases). CDR3 length equals 13 residues. Germline lookup yields CDR1 SQVTM and CDR2 ANQGSEA. V was trimmed by 7 bases and J by 7 bases, leaving 16 bases between them. CDR3 bases: TGCAGCGCCTTCGGCAGGGGAAGCGGGGAGCTGTTTTTT. It yields the protein CSAFGRGSGELFF.

The genes are TRBV7-3 and TRBJ2-1; 11 bases fit TRBD2. Germline assignment: CDR1 SGHTA and CDR2 FQGTGA. CDR3 length equals 20 residues. Trimming at V came to 0 bases and at J to 0 bases, leaving 10 bases not matched to a gene. The CDR3 protein is CASSLTGLAGGQRSYNEQFF. In DNA form, the CDR3 reads TGTGCCAGCAGCTTAACGGGGCTAGCGGGAGGCCAACGCTCCTACAATGAGCAGTTCTTC.

This chain connects TRBV19 to TRBJ2-3; D is possibly TRBD2 (6 bases). Trimming took 5 bases from V and 6 from J, leaving 15 bases between them. Germline values: CDR1 LNHDA, CDR2 SQIVND (reference sequence). CDR3 length: 14 amino acids. The CDR3 sequence is CASSQASEWDTQYF. The CDR3 DNA reads as TGTGCCAGTAGTCAGGCTAGCGAGTGGGATACGCAGTATTTT.

The genes are TRBV6-5 and TRBJ2-7; D ambiguous. The CDR3 runs to 14 residues. Germline V gene lookup returns CDR1 MNHEY and CDR2 SVGAGI. With 5 bases removed from V and 5 bases from J, the gap between germline ends came to 16 bases. Here the CDR3 DNA reads TGTGCCAGCAGTCTCGCAAATCCCGTTCACGAGCAGTACTTC. Translating gives CASSLANPVHEQYF.